These 28 T cell receptor beta chains came from one sample sequenced in a study of blood T cells in healthy people across ages. With a J-beta primer mix and a sample-barcoded 5' primer, a second PCR ran roughly 6 to 12 cycles. In TCRdb, the 5' RACE reads were re-called with MiXCR into one record per CDR3 protein. The data contain roughly 1,100,000 distinct CDR3 sequences, around 27% of them seen just once; the ten biggest clones take up approximately 0.71%. This same sample was also taken into another study, of T cells of mothers and their children.

Sequenced input: blood. The receptors come from a girl aged 2-10 years in good health.

This CDR3 reads CASGSTNEQFF. The DNA of the CDR3 is TGTGCTAGTGGTTCAACCAATGAGCAGTTCTTC. The rearrangement links TRBV12-5 to TRBJ2-1; unclear D gene. The length of the CDR3 is 11 residues. V was cut by 4 bases and J by 6 bases, with 4 bases left in between. Germline CDR1 LGHNT, CDR2 FRNRAP.

V and J are TRBV3-1 and TRBJ2-7; no firm D call. The CDR3 totals 14 residues. Germline loops: CDR1 LGHDT, CDR2 YNNKEL (reference sequence). V shed 0 bases and J shed 2 bases, with 8 bases lying between them. In DNA form, the CDR3 reads TGTGCCAGCAGCCAAGATATCGCAACCTACGAGCAGTACTTC. Translating it yields CASSQDIATYEQYF.

The chain couples TRBV29-1 to TRBJ2-7; TRBD1 matches 7 bases. CDR1 SQVTM and CDR2 ANQGSEA come from the germline V gene. Germline trimming cut 6 bases from V and 2 bases from J; bases unmatched to any gene: 4. This CDR3 has 12 amino acids. As DNA, the CDR3 is TGCAGCGTCTGGACAGGAACCTACGAGCAGTACTTC. It codes for CSVWTGTYEQYF.

A few counts support this clonotype. The V gene is TRBV4-1, the J gene TRBJ1-4; D is ambiguous. V shed 3 bases and J shed 6 bases, with 5 bases lying between them. The germline CDR1 and CDR2 sequences are MGHRA and YSYEKL. The CDR3 runs 12 residues. The DNA for the CDR3 is TGCGCCAGCAGCCAGGATCATGAAAAACTGTTTTTT. Its translation: CASSQDHEKLFF.

The chain has TRBV29-1 and TRBJ2-4; D tentatively fits TRBD1 or TRBD2 (5 bases each). V lost 4 bases and J lost 1, with 8 bases in between. This CDR3 region has 13 residues. Germline lookup yields CDR1 SQVTM and CDR2 ANQGSEA. CDR3: CSVGGKAKNIQYF. The CDR3 nucleotides read TGCAGCGTTGGGGGGAAGGCCAAAAACATTCAGTACTTC.

There are many counts of this clonotype. The chain is built from TRBV20-1 and TRBJ2-3; D is perhaps TRBD1 or TRBD2 (5 bases each). The V end was cut by 0 bases, the J end by 2 bases, with 15 bases between. Germline loops: CDR1 DFQATT, CDR2 SNEGSKA (reference sequence). This CDR3 is 16 amino acids long. In nucleotides, the CDR3 is TGCAGTGCTAGAGAGAGGGGCAGTTCGATCACAGATACGCAGTATTTT. Protein product: CSARERGSSITDTQYF.

This chain connects TRBV11-3 to TRBJ1-6; TRBD1 aligns across 7 bases. The germline V gene has CDR1 SGHNT and CDR2 YENEEA. V lost 5 bases and J lost 4; bases outside the gene matches: 8. The CDR3 runs to 16 residues. The CDR3 region has the DNA TGTGCCAGCAGCGATGCGGGACAGTCATATAATTCACCCCTCCACTTT. Amino acid sequence: CASSDAGQSYNSPLHF. Complete variable domain (other parts from reference TRBV11-3 and TRBJ1-6): EAGVVQSPRYKIIEKKQPVAFWCNPISGHNTLYWYLQNLGQGPELLIRYENEEAVDDSQLPKDRFSAERLKGVDSTLKIQPAELGDSAVYLCASSDAGQSYNSPLHFGNGTRLTVT.

The CDR3 nucleotides read TGCAGCGTATTAGAGCTGAACACTGAAGCTTTCTTT. As protein: CSVLELNTEAFF. J is TRBJ1-1 and V is TRBV29-1; no reliable D call. Trimming removed 6 bases at V and 0 bases at J, with 8 bases between. Germline assignment: CDR1 SQVTM and CDR2 ANQGSEA. This CDR3 comprises 12 residues.

The chain combines TRBV30 with TRBJ2-1, with 13 nucleotides matching TRBD2. The germline V gene has CDR1 GTSNPN and CDR2 SVGIG (reference sequence). The CDR3 consists of 14 residues. With V trimmed by 4 bases and J by 10 bases, 7 bases remained unmatched. The DNA for the CDR3 is TGTGCCTGGACTGGACTAGCGGGAGAAGGGGAGCAGTTCTTC. Protein: CAWTGLAGEGEQFF.

The sample holds a few counts of this clonotype. The rearrangement links TRBV28 to TRBJ1-2; perhaps TRBD1 as D (6 bases). CDR1 is MDHEN, CDR2 SYDVKM, per germline. The CDR3 spans 13 residues. V lost 7 bases and J lost 2, with 11 bases in between. CDR3 in amino acids: CASISDSNYGYTF. The DNA for the CDR3 is TGTGCCAGCATTTCGGACAGCAACTATGGCTACACCTTC.

On this clonotype itself: The CDR3 carries no conserved terminal phenylalanine or tryptophan, so it likely arises from a read error. The CDR3, as DNA: TGTGCCAGCAGTCTAACAGGGAGCGAGCAGTACTCC. As protein: CASSLTGSEQYS. This sequence joins TRBV12-3 or TRBV12-4 and TRBJ2-7, with D possibly being TRBD1 (6 bases). V was shortened by 5 bases and J by 6 bases, with 11 bases between the two germline ends. This CDR3 is built from 12 residues.

This clonotype was observed a few times. This chain links TRBV7-2 with TRBJ2-1; D possibly matches TRBD1 or TRBD2 (5 bases each). The CDR3 totals 19 residues. Germline CDR1 reads SGHTA; CDR2 reads FQGNSA. V lost 1 base to trimming and J lost 0 bases, with 19 bases between them. CDR3: CASSLVTMGDASSYNEQFF. As DNA, the CDR3 is TGTGCCAGCAGCTTAGTTACGATGGGGGACGCTAGCTCCTACAATGAGCAGTTCTTC.

This clonotype came up a few times. The genes are TRBV5-1 and TRBJ2-2; D not certain. Germline V gene sequence: CDR1 SGHRS, CDR2 YFSETQ. Between the trimmed V and J ends, which lost 5 bases and 16 bases, there was a span of 24 bases. This CDR3 spans 14 amino acids. CDR3 DNA: TGCGCCAGCAGAGAGCCGGGCCAAGGGCTTGGGAAGTTTTTT. Translation gives CASREPGQGLGKFF.

This clonotype was detected only a few times. The V call is TRBV7-2, the J call TRBJ2-6; the D is unclear. The CDR3 sequence is 15 residues long. The V gene lost 6 bases and the J gene lost 0 bases, with 9 bases spanning the gap. Germline CDR1 SGHTA, CDR2 FQGNSA. Written as DNA, the CDR3 is TGTGCCAGCAGACGGCCGAGCTCTGGGGCCAACGTCCTGACTTTC. Its protein product is CASRRPSSGANVLTF.

The rearrangement uses TRBV5-5 and TRBJ1-2; the D is unclear. CDR1 and CDR2 (germline): SGHKS, YYEKEE (reference sequence). The V gene lost 3 bases and the J gene lost 2 bases, with 11 bases spanning the gap. The CDR3 is 14 residues long. CDR3 amino acids: CASSSPEFNYGYTF. The DNA of the CDR3 is TGTGCCAGCAGCTCCCCGGAGTTCAACTATGGCTACACCTTC.

This clonotype appeared a few times. The chain uses TRBV20-1 and TRBJ1-5, with 10 positions matching TRBD1. This CDR3 has 17 amino acids. Germline CDR1 and CDR2: DFQATT and SNEGSKA (reference sequence). V shed 3 bases and J 1 base; nucleotides not matched to a gene: 9. The CDR3, as DNA: TGCAGTGCTAGCCTTGGGACAGGGGTGGGAAGCAATCAGCCCCAGCATTTT. This gives the protein CSASLGTGVGSNQPQHF.

This clonotype occurred a few times. This chain connects TRBV12-3 or TRBV12-4 to TRBJ2-5, with D possibly matching TRBD2 (5 bases). V lost 3 bases and J lost 5, with 7 bases in between. The CDR3 sequence is 12 residues long. The CDR3 reads CASSFIAETQYF. DNA for the CDR3: TGTGCCAGCAGTTTCATAGCGGAGACCCAGTACTTC.

The chain has TRBV9 and TRBJ2-1; D not certain. The germline gives CDR1 SGDLS, CDR2 YYNGEE. This CDR3 has 15 amino acids. With 0 bases removed from V and 0 bases from J, the gap between germline ends came to 7 bases. CDR3 protein: CASSVDEPSYNEQFF. CDR3 nucleotide sequence: TGTGCCAGCAGCGTAGATGAGCCCTCCTACAATGAGCAGTTCTTC.

In its sample, this clonotype was seen a few times. This chain uses TRBV6-5 with TRBJ1-1; D unresolved. The germline V and J ends were trimmed by 5 bases and 10 bases, with 14 bases remaining between them. The CDR3 length is 12 residues. The germline gives CDR1 MNHEY, CDR2 SVGAGI. The CDR3 region is CASSPSTAVAFF. CDR3 nucleotide sequence: TGTGCCAGCAGTCCGAGTACAGCTGTAGCTTTCTTT.

This rearrangement joins TRBV7-8 to TRBJ1-2; no definite D call. The V end lost 5 bases, the J end lost 4 bases, and 8 bases lay between the germline ends. The germline CDR1 and CDR2 sequences are SGHVS and FQNEAQ. This CDR3 has 12 residues. CDR3 protein: CASSDNIYGYTF. Written as DNA, the CDR3 is TGTGCCAGCAGCGATAACATCTATGGCTACACCTTC.

This clonotype was detected only a few times. V gene TRBV15 combines with J gene TRBJ2-7, with 8 bases fitting TRBD1. Germline lookup yields CDR1 LNHNV and CDR2 YYDKDF (reference sequence). The length of the CDR3 is 15 residues. Trimming at V came to 5 bases and at J to 7 bases, leaving 13 bases not matched to a gene. The CDR3 nucleotides are TGTGCCACCAGCGGGGGACAGGTAGATTTGGCGGAGCAGTACTTC. Encoded protein: CATSGGQVDLAEQYF.

Notes on this clonotype: The junction and the germline gene differ at one end; a read error may be behind it. The chain carries TRBV29-1 and TRBJ2-7; 7 bases are a match to TRBD2. CDR3 size: 13 residues. CDR1 SQVTM and CDR2 ANQGSEA come from the germline V gene. The CDR3 here is CSGYSGTSDEQYF. The CDR3 DNA is TGCAGCGGATACAGCGGGACCTCCGACGAGCAGTACTTC.

J is TRBJ1-1 and V is TRBV29-1; 7 bases line up with TRBD1. CDR3 length equals 14 residues. The germline gives CDR1 SQVTM, CDR2 ANQGSEA. The J segment lost 0 bases and the V segment lost 5 bases, leaving 6 bases of the junction unmatched. CDR3 in DNA: TGCAGCGTTTTGGGGACAGAAATGAACACTGAAGCTTTCTTT. Translated: CSVLGTEMNTEAFF.

The CDR3 loop is CATSDRVRDEQYF. In nucleotides, the CDR3 is TGTGCCACCAGCGACAGGGTTCGCGACGAGCAGTACTTC. This chain links TRBV15 with TRBJ2-7; the match to TRBD1 covers 7 bases. The V gene's germline CDR1 is LNHNV and CDR2 YYDKDF (reference sequence). The CDR3 sequence is 13 residues long. V shed 5 bases and J 5 bases; nucleotides not matched to a gene: 6.

The J gene is TRBJ2-2, the V gene TRBV7-2, with D perhaps matching TRBD2 (6 bases). CDR1 and CDR2 (germline): SGHTA, FQGNSA. This CDR3 spans 16 amino acids. V was pared by 1 base and J by 4 bases, with 13 bases between. CDR3 sequence (DNA): TGTGCCAGCAGCTTAGATCCGGGAGCGGGCACCGGGGAGCTGTTTTTT. This gives the protein CASSLDPGAGTGELFF.

This clonotype was seen a handful of times. The V gene is TRBV28, the J gene TRBJ2-5; 9 bases are a match to TRBD1. The CDR3 sequence is 15 residues long. Looked up from germline, CDR1 is MDHEN and CDR2 is SYDVKM. The J segment lost 2 bases and the V segment lost 2 bases, leaving 3 bases of the junction unmatched. CDR3 sequence reads: CASSLVGTGQETQYF. In DNA, the CDR3 is TGTGCCAGCAGTTTAGTAGGGACAGGGCAAGAGACCCAGTACTTC.

This chain joins TRBV29-1 and TRBJ2-4, with D perhaps matching TRBD2 (6 bases). Germline V CDR1 and CDR2: SQVTM, ANQGSEA. CDR3 size: 14 residues. Trimming removed 6 bases at V and 6 bases at J, with 18 bases between. The CDR3 protein is CSVRGLDDLNIQYF. The CDR3 DNA reads as TGCAGCGTGAGGGGACTCGATGATTTAAACATTCAGTACTTC. Combining the CDR3 with reference TRBV29-1 and TRBJ2-4 gives the whole variable domain SAVISQKPSRDICQRGTSLTIQCQVDSQVTMMFWYRQQPGQSLTLIATANQGSEATYESGFVIDKFPISRPNLTFSTLTVSNMSPEDSSIYLCSVRGLDDLNIQYFGAGTRLSVL.

This clonotype was seen more than once but under ten times. The chain carries TRBV7-2 and TRBJ2-5, with unresolved D. Trimming pared 2 bases from V and 5 bases from J, leaving 9 bases between. Germline V gives CDR1 SGHTA, CDR2 FQGNSA. This CDR3 spans 13 amino acids. The CDR3, as DNA: TGTGCCAGCAGCTTAAAAATGGGGGAGACCCAGTACTTC. This codes for CASSLKMGETQYF. The entire variable domain, with the rest obtained from reference TRBV7-2 and TRBJ2-5, is as follows: GAGVSQSPSNKVTEKGKDVELRCDPISGHTALYWYRQSLGQGLEFLIYFQGNSAPDKSGLPSDRFSAERTGGSVSTLTIQRTQQEDSAVYLCASSLKMGETQYFGPGTRLLVL.